This T cell receptor (beta chain) emerged from a study of T cell responses to AZD1222 COVID-19 vaccine (dated by TCRdb to the early 2020s). Regarding the complete study: AZD1222 recipients with second doses at about 4 weeks or about 12 weeks were pooled, because spike-specific TCR depth and breadth did not differ between schedules. Trial participants were enrolled by age into 18-55, 56-69 and 70-plus year subgroups, with roughly 150, 30 and 60 TCR-sequenced participants respectively. A total of 240 or so trial participants underwent TCR sequencing, of whom roughly 210 had received two doses of AZD1222 and 26 had received two doses of the MenACWY control vaccine. On the study overall, not on this receptor specifically: Because no day 14 peak-response samples were available, the repertoires could be characterized only after the peak T cell response. Participants were mostly white British and included more females than males, and it was suggested by the authors that clonal diversity may have been underestimated. Vaccine-associated CD4 TCRs spanned the whole spike protein, with dominant responses in regions 160-218 and 743-854. Conclusions about previously exposed vaccinees are limited because only a handful of AZD1222 recipients were SARS-CoV-2 seropositive at baseline. Reportedly, close to half of the unique spike-specific TCRs recognized epitopes lying outside the regions that are mutated in the B.1.351 and B.1.1.7 variants. The 56-69-year group was small, and its depth increase did not reach significance, likely because of low power. After two AZD1222 doses, both the breadth and the depth of spike-specific TCRs were significantly higher than at day 0 and than in MenACWY recipients.

Per the publication, the time point label means: baseline before first vaccination. Vaccinee samples were obtained from the UK trials COV001 and COV002, which included a single-blind randomized controlled phase 2/3 trial of AZD1222 (ChAdOx1 nCoV-19) in healthy adults. For TCRbeta chain sequencing, PBMC samples were collected from trial participants at day 0 and at day 28 after the second dose. Comment on this clone: This clone's antigen is unknown. Per-base qualities were not stored, and no clone one base away is much larger.

The CDR3 regions of human TCRbeta chains were analyzed by immunosequencing. The study's own analysis went as follows. Repertoire TCRs were checked for matches against a reference library of SARS-CoV-2-specific TCRs that had been generated using the MIRA antigen-specificity platform. Breadth meant the fraction of unique TCRs that were SARS-CoV-2-associated, whereas depth meant the fraction of total T cells that were SARS-CoV-2-associated. Using the MIRA data, every spike-specific TCR was mapped to the spike region that the TCR reacted to and assigned to either a CD4 or a CD8 class. Log10-transformed breadth and depth values were compared by one-way ANOVA with Sidak's multiple comparisons tests. In its TCRdb copy, this immuneACCESS table keeps in-frame sequences only and misses some clones. Where compared with another copy, unresolved V genes explain less than half of these, and the others have no known cause. For V, J and clone size, that table is used; D and trimming come from the DNA. The sample table contains 150,000 to 200,000 clones; only one count was recorded for less than 90% of them. The ten largest clones take up 1.6% of the sample.

After removal of 5 bases from V and 16 bases from J, the junction retains 5 bases not matched to a gene. Including cysteine and phenylalanine, the CDR3 has 11 amino acids. Only the CDR3 part of the read is kept: 33 bases, read in frame from the first base. According to the germline V gene (reference sequence), CDR1 reads LNHDA and CDR2 reads SQIVND. The chain is made from TRBV19 and TRBJ1-6; TRBD1 aligns with 7 central bases. This receptor was identified in an adult in good health. Sequenced material: peripheral blood, taken on day 0 of AZD1222 vaccination. The sequenced DNA: TGTGCCAGTAGTCAGGGGACAGAACTCCACTTT. It translates to CASSQGTELHF.